Reported below is one TCR beta chain. The antigen is undetermined. The sample originates from a study of cytomegalovirus exposure and HLA in healthy donors. About the study: Earlier, roughly 180 million T cells were analyzed, and 117 million unique TCR beta sequences were found among them. About 80 million unique TCRs from HLA-typed donors were held in an early data release. Broader study findings: Researchers counted roughly 150 TCR beta chains as cytomegalovirus-associated. CMV serostatus was the only recorded immune exposure for donors.

The PCR made use of 60 Vbeta and 13 Jbeta primers. Profiling relied on immunoSEQ multiplex PCR, and the TCRdb table lists in-frame clones only, not all of them. The data show some 130,000 clones, 80% to 90% seen once. CDR1 and CDR2 (germline): MGHRA, YSYEKL. V lost 1 base to trimming and J lost 4 bases, with 13 bases between them. The CDR3 sequence is 15 residues long. The rearrangement uses TRBV4-1 and TRBJ1-1; D is perhaps TRBD1 (6 bases). The receptor was isolated from a man in his forties or fifties in good health and CMV-seronegative. Material for sequencing was PBMCs. CDR3 in amino acids: CASSQVYREGTEAFF. CDR3 sequence (DNA): TGCGCCAGCAGCCAAGTATACAGGGAAGGCACTGAAGCTTTCTTT.